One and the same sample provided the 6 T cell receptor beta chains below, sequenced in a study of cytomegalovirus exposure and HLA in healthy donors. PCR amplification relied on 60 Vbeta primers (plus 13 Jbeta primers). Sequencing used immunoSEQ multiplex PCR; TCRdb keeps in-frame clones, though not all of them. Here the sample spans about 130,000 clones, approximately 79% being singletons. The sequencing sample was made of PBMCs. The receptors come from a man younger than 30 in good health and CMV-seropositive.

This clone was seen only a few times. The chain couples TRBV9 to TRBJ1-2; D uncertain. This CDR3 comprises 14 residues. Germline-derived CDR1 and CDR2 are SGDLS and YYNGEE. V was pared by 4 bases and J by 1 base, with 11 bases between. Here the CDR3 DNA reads TGTGCCAGCAGCTCGACCGGGTATAACTATGGCTACACCTTC. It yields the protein CASSSTGYNYGYTF.

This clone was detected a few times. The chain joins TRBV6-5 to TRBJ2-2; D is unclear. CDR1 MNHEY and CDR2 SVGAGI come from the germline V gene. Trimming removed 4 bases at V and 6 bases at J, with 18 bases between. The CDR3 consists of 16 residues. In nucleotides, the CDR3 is TGTGCCAGCAGTTCAAGCCACGGCGCCGCGGCCGGGGAGCTGTTTTTT. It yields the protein CASSSSHGAAAGELFF.

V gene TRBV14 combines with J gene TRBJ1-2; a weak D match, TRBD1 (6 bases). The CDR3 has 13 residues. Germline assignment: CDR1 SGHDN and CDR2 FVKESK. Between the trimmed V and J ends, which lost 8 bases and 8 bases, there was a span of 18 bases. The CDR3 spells CASVFGRGFGYTF. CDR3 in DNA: TGTGCCAGCGTCTTCGGCAGGGGATTCGGCTACACCTTC.

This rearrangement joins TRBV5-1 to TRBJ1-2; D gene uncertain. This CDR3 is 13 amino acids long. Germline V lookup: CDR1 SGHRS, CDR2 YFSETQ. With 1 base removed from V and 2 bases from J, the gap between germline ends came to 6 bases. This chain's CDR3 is CASSLTVNYGYTF. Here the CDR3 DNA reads TGCGCCAGCAGCTTGACAGTGAACTATGGCTACACCTTC.

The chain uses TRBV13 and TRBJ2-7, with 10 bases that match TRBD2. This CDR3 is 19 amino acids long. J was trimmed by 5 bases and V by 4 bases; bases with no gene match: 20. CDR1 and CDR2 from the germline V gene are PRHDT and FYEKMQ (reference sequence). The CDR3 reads CASSYALAPLAGVSDEQYF. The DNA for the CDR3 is TGTGCCAGCAGCTACGCCCTGGCTCCTCTAGCGGGGGTATCGGACGAGCAGTACTTC.

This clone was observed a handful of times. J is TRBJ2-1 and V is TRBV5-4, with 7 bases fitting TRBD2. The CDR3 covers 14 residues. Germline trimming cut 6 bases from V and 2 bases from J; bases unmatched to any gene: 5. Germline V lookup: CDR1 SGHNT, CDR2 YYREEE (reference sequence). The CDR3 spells CASTASGTYNEQFF. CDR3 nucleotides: TGTGCCAGCACGGCTAGCGGCACCTACAATGAGCAGTTCTTC.